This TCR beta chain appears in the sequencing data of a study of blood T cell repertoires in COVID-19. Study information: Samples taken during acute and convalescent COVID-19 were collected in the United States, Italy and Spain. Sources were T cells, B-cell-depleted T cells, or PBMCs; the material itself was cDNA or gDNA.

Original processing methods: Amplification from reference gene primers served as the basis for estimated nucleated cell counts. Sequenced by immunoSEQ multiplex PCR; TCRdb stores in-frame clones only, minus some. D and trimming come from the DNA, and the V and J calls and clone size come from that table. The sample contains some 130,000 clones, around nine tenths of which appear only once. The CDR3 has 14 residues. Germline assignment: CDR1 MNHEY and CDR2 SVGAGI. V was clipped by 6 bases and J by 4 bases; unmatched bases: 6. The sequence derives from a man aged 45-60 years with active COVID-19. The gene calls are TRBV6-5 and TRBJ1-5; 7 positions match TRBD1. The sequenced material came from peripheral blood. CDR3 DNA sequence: TGTGCCAGCAGAGGGGGCGTCGGGAATCAGCCCCAGCATTTT. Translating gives CASRGGVGNQPQHF.